Shown below are 28 T cell receptor beta chains from a single sample sequenced in a study of CD8 T cells in ankylosing spondylitis. A single record per CDR3 protein comes from TCRdb applying MiXCR to the 5' RACE reads. The sample carries fewer than 250,000 distinct CDR3 sequences, roughly 26% recorded once. Material: blood, either unsorted or a sorted T cell fraction (not recorded which). These receptor sequences come from a male donor with ankylosing spondylitis or in good health (not recorded which).

This sequence joins TRBV12-3 or TRBV12-4 and TRBJ2-5; D might be TRBD1 or TRBD2, each matching 5 bases. This CDR3 spans 13 amino acids. Between the trimmed V and J ends, which lost 5 bases and 4 bases, there was a span of 11 bases. The CDR3 sequence is CASSPTGGETQYF. The CDR3 coding sequence is TGTGCCAGCAGTCCGACTGGGGGAGAGACCCAGTACTTC.

This clonotype was seen repeatedly, ten times or more. V is TRBV12-3 or TRBV12-4 and J is TRBJ2-1; D is ambiguous. This CDR3 has 12 amino acids. Trimming shortened V by 2 bases and J by 6 bases, and 5 bases separated the two germline ends. The CDR3 nucleotides read TGTGCCAGCAGTTTAAGGCCCAATGAGCAGTTCTTC. It specifies CASSLRPNEQFF.

This clonotype was detected many times. The rearrangement joins TRBV12-3 or TRBV12-4 to TRBJ2-7; unclear D gene. V lost 5 bases, J lost 2 bases, and 13 bases lay in between. The CDR3 covers 14 residues. The CDR3 spells CASSIDPETYEQYF. Here the CDR3 DNA reads TGTGCCAGCAGTATAGACCCCGAAACCTACGAGCAGTACTTC.

This clonotype has ten or more counts. The chain carries TRBV6-1 and TRBJ1-5; perhaps TRBD1 as D (5 bases). V was cut by 8 bases and J by 6 bases, with 14 bases left in between. The CDR3 spans 13 residues. CDR1 is MNHNS, CDR2 SASEGT, per germline. CDR3 in DNA: TGTGCCAGCGGGGTAGGGGCAGGTCAGCCCCAGCATTTT. The encoded protein is CASGVGAGQPQHF.

The genes are TRBV5-1 and TRBJ2-7; the match to TRBD1 covers 9 bases. Germline V gene lookup returns CDR1 SGHRS and CDR2 YFSETQ. The CDR3 sequence is 14 residues long. The ends lost 6 bases at V and 2 bases at J; junction bases unmatched: 6. CDR3: CASNPGQGTYEQYF. DNA of the CDR3: TGCGCCAGCAACCCGGGACAGGGCACCTACGAGCAGTACTTC.

Ten or more counts support this clonotype. This rearrangement joins TRBV11-2 to TRBJ2-3; TRBD2 matches 10 bases. Germline CDR1 and CDR2: SGHAT and FQNNGV. The CDR3 loop spans 17 amino acids. Unmatched junction bases numbered 5, after V lost 1 base and J lost 1 base. For the CDR3, the DNA is TGTGCCAGCAGCTTAGTATTTCTAGCGGGAGGCACAGATACGCAGTATTTT. This sequence encodes CASSLVFLAGGTDTQYF.

There are a few counts of this clonotype. V usage is TRBV29-1 and J usage is TRBJ2-3; 7 bases agree with TRBD2. V lost 5 bases, J lost 5 bases, and 4 bases stayed unmatched. There are 12 residues in the CDR3. Germline V gives CDR1 SQVTM, CDR2 ANQGSEA. The CDR3 here is CSVRAGEDTQYF. The CDR3 DNA follows: TGCAGCGTTCGGGCGGGGGAAGATACGCAGTATTTT.

This clonotype was seen many times. This chain connects TRBV5-1 to TRBJ2-5, with 9 bases fitting TRBD1. V gave up 0 bases and J gave up 2 bases; unmatched junction bases: 5. CDR1 SGHRS and CDR2 YFSETQ come from the germline V gene. The CDR3 is 16 amino acids. CDR3 DNA sequence: TGCGCCAGCAGCTTGGGATTGGGACAGGGACAAGAGACCCAGTACTTC. This gives the protein CASSLGLGQGQETQYF.

This clonotype appeared many times. The CDR3 loop is CASSQDPSGSSYEQYF. The CDR3 region has the DNA TGTGCCAGCAGCCAAGATCCTAGCGGGAGTTCCTACGAGCAGTACTTC. This rearrangement joins TRBV4-2 to TRBJ2-7; 10 positions match TRBD2. The V and J ends lost 0 bases and 1 base, in that order; junction bases with no gene match: 3. The V gene's germline CDR1 is LGHNA and CDR2 YNFKEQ. The CDR3 runs 16 residues.

This clonotype occurred a few times. The chain employs TRBV20-1 and TRBJ1-2, with no clear D. Trimming stripped 5 bases from V and 2 bases from J, with 6 bases between. CDR3 size: 11 residues. Germline CDR1 and CDR2: DFQATT and SNEGSKA (reference sequence). CDR3 sequence: CSAVLNYGYTF. The CDR3 region has the DNA TGCAGTGCTGTTTTGAACTATGGCTACACCTTC.

This clonotype was counted many times. This chain connects TRBV29-1 to TRBJ2-5; D perhaps matches TRBD2 (7 bases). The germline CDR1 and CDR2 sequences are SQVTM and ANQGSEA. The CDR3 contains 12 residues. V lost 6 bases, J lost 3 bases, and 11 bases lay in between. The CDR3 coding sequence is TGCAGCGTGGGGAGGGGGGAAGAGACCCAGTACTTC. It is translated as CSVGRGEETQYF. Together with reference TRBV29-1 and TRBJ2-5, the CDR3 gives the full variable domain: SAVISQKPSRDICQRGTSLTIQCQVDSQVTMMFWYRQQPGQSLTLIATANQGSEATYESGFVIDKFPISRPNLTFSTLTVSNMSPEDSSIYLCSVGRGEETQYFGPGTRLLVL.

This clonotype appeared many times. The V and J genes are TRBV5-1 and TRBJ2-3; 11 bases align to TRBD1. The CDR3 is made up of 15 amino acids. Looked up from germline, CDR1 is SGHRS and CDR2 is YFSETQ. V was clipped by 3 bases and J by 1 base; unmatched bases: 1. The CDR3 DNA reads TGCGCCAGCAGCTGGGGACAGGGGGGCACAGATACGCAGTATTTT. This codes for CASSWGQGGTDTQYF.

This clonotype was recorded many times. V gene TRBV20-1 combines with J gene TRBJ1-4; no firm D call. There are 14 residues in the CDR3. Germline lookup yields CDR1 DFQATT and CDR2 SNEGSKA (reference sequence). V lost 0 bases and J lost 8, with 13 bases in between. The CDR3 protein is CSARDPVQGEKLFF. The CDR3 DNA reads as TGCAGTGCTAGAGATCCGGTCCAAGGAGAAAAACTGTTTTTT.

This clonotype ranks as medium-sized. The V gene is TRBV29-1, the J gene TRBJ1-1, with 8 bases fitting TRBD1. The V gene's germline CDR1 is SQVTM and CDR2 ANQGSEA. The CDR3 totals 12 residues. J was trimmed by 6 bases and V by 7 bases; bases with no gene match: 7. The CDR3 region has the DNA TGCAGCGCCGGACAGGGTCTCGCTGAAGCTTTCTTT. Amino acid sequence: CSAGQGLAEAFF.

This clonotype was found once. The V call is TRBV7-2, the J call TRBJ2-1, with a weak D call TRBD2 (5 bases). CDR3 size: 14 residues. Germline V lookup: CDR1 SGHTA, CDR2 FQGNSA. The V gene lost 1 base and the J gene lost 9 bases, with 13 bases spanning the gap. DNA of the CDR3: TGTGCCAGCAGCTTAGATCCGGGGTTACGTGAGCAGTTCTTC. Protein sequence: CASSLDPGLREQFF.

This rearrangement joins TRBV7-2 to TRBJ2-2, with unresolved D. V was trimmed by 1 base and J by 3 bases, leaving 6 bases between them. Germline loops: CDR1 SGHTA, CDR2 FQGNSA. The length of the CDR3 is 14 residues. DNA for the CDR3: TGTGCCAGCAGCTTAGTTCAACACACCGGGGAGCTGTTTTTT. This translates into CASSLVQHTGELFF. Based on the CDR3 plus reference TRBV7-2 and TRBJ2-2, the full variable domain is GAGVSQSPSNKVTEKGKDVELRCDPISGHTALYWYRQSLGQGLEFLIYFQGNSAPDKSGLPSDRFSAERTGGSVSTLTIQRTQQEDSAVYLCASSLVQHTGELFFGEGSRLTVL.

This clonotype was observed a handful of times. The CDR3 DNA reads TGCAGTGCTACTACAGGATTTAGAGCTAACTATGGCTACACCTTC. It encodes CSATTGFRANYGYTF. This sequence joins TRBV20-1 and TRBJ1-2, with D tentatively TRBD1 (5 bases). This CDR3 contains 15 residues. Germline V gene data show CDR1 as DFQATT and CDR2 as SNEGSKA (reference sequence). The V and J ends lost 4 bases and 0 bases respectively, with 15 bases between them.

The V call is TRBV10-3, the J call TRBJ2-1, with D possibly TRBD2 on 6 matching bases. Germline lookup yields CDR1 ENHRY and CDR2 SYGVKD. Trimming removed 0 bases at V and 6 bases at J, with 21 bases between. This CDR3 comprises 18 residues. CDR3 nucleotide sequence: TGTGCCATCAGTGAGTCCTTAATTATGGGAGGTATGGGCAATGAGCAGTTCTTC. Its translation is CAISESLIMGGMGNEQFF.

Points on this clonotype: A much larger clone lies one base from this, so it may be a read error. The chain recombines TRBV12-3 or TRBV12-4 with TRBJ2-7; 8 bases align to TRBD2. V was clipped by 6 bases and J by 2 bases; unmatched bases: 3. This CDR3 contains 13 residues. The CDR3 reads CASRLREAYEQYF. The DNA of the CDR3 is TGTGCCAGCAGACTGCGGGAGGCCTACGAGCAGTACTTC.

A single count supports this clonotype. A much larger clone lies one base from this, so it may be a read error. The chain has TRBV11-3 and TRBJ1-1; D uncertain. The CDR3 loop spans 13 amino acids. V dropped 0 bases and J dropped 1 base, with 3 bases sitting between them. Germline CDR1 reads SGHNT; CDR2 reads YENEEA. For the CDR3, the DNA is TGTGCCAGCAGCTTAGAACAGAACACTGAAGCTTTCTTT. This sequence encodes CASSLEQNTEAFF.

The chain links TRBV20-1 to TRBJ2-7; a weak D match, TRBD2 (6 bases). CDR3 length: 11 amino acids. Germline V gene data show CDR1 as DFQATT and CDR2 as SNEGSKA (reference sequence). Trimming removed 5 bases at V and 6 bases at J, with 11 bases between. The CDR3 sequence is CSAQTRPEQYF. CDR3 DNA: TGCAGTGCTCAGACTAGACCCGAGCAGTACTTC.

This clonotype was seen only a few times. The rearrangement uses TRBV7-2 and TRBJ2-7; a possible D gene is TRBD2 (5 bases). The CDR3 is 13 amino acids. Trimming pared 3 bases from V and 4 bases from J, leaving 10 bases between. Germline loops: CDR1 SGHTA, CDR2 FQGNSA. The CDR3 is CASSFIGGYEQYF. As DNA, the CDR3 is TGTGCCAGCAGCTTTATCGGCGGGTACGAGCAGTACTTC.

This clonotype was seen repeatedly, ten times or more. The rearrangement uses TRBV19 and TRBJ2-1; no clear D gene. The CDR3 has 13 amino acids. Trimming shortened V by 6 bases and J by 2 bases, and 8 bases separated the two germline ends. Germline-derived CDR1 and CDR2 are LNHDA and SQIVND (reference sequence). The CDR3 DNA reads TGTGCCAGTAGCCACATCACCTACAATGAGCAGTTCTTC. Amino acid sequence: CASSHITYNEQFF.

The rearrangement uses TRBV5-1 and TRBJ2-6, with 9 bases that match TRBD1. The J segment lost 4 bases and the V segment lost 4 bases, leaving 9 bases of the junction unmatched. This CDR3 is 17 amino acids long. Per the germline V gene, CDR1 is SGHRS and CDR2 is YFSETQ. The CDR3 DNA sequence: TGCGCCAGCAGCCACCGACAGGGGGTGTGGGGGGCCAACGTCCTGACTTTC. It translates to CASSHRQGVWGANVLTF.

This rearrangement joins TRBV12-3 or TRBV12-4 to TRBJ2-7; D may correspond to TRBD1 or TRBD2 (5 bases each). The ends were cut back, 0 bases at V and 3 bases at J, with 15 bases in the middle. This CDR3 is 16 amino acids long. The CDR3, as DNA: TGTGCCAGCAGTTTAGCGCTATCGGGACGGCTCTACGAGCAGTACTTC. Translated: CASSLALSGRLYEQYF.

V gene TRBV18 combines with J gene TRBJ2-1; 11 nucleotides agree with TRBD2. V lost 3 bases to trimming and J lost 7 bases; unmatched junction nucleotides: 2. The CDR3 runs 14 residues. Germline values: CDR1 KGHSH, CDR2 LQKENI. This chain's CDR3 is CASSPRLAGNEQFF. CDR3 nucleotide sequence: TGTGCCAGCTCACCTAGACTAGCGGGAAATGAGCAGTTCTTC.

This clonotype was seen ten or more times. This chain links TRBV20-1 with TRBJ2-7; TRBD2 is a possible D gene (5 bases). CDR1 DFQATT and CDR2 SNEGSKA come from the germline V gene (reference sequence). This CDR3 spans 13 amino acids. Trimming cost V 7 bases and J 7 bases, with 20 bases left between them. Written as DNA, the CDR3 is TGCAGTGGTACAGAGGGAAGGCGGAATGAGCAGTACTTC. It specifies CSGTEGRRNEQYF.

This clonotype appeared many times. One end of the junction is discordant with germline, which a read error may explain. This CDR3 reads CASSYSRCF. CDR3 coding DNA: TGTGCCAGCAGTTATTCCCGGTGCTTC. V and J are TRBV27 and TRBJ1-2; no clear D. CDR3 size: 9 residues. The V gene's germline CDR1 is MNHEY and CDR2 SMNVEV (reference sequence).